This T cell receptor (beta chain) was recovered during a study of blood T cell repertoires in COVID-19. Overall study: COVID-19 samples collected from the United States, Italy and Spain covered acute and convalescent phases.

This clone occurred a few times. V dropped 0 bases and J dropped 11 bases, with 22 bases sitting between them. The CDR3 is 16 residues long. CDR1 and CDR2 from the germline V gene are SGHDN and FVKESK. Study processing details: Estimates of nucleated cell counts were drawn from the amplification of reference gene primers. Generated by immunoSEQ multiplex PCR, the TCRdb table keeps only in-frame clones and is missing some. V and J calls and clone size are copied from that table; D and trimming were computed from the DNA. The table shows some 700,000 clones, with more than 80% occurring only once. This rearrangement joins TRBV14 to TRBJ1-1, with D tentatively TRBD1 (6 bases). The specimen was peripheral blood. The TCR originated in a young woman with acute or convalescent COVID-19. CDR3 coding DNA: TGTGCCAGCAGCCAAGAGAGCCCAAGGGCAGGGGCCAGGGCTTTCTTT. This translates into CASSQESPRAGARAFF. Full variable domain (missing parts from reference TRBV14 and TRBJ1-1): EAGVTQFPSHSVIEKGQTVTLRCDPISGHDNLYWYRRVMGKEIKFLLHFVKESKQDESGMPNNRFLAERTGGTYSTLKVQPAELEDSGVYFCASSQESPRAGARAFFGQGTRLTVV.